This T cell receptor (beta chain) was retrieved from a study of blood T cell repertoires in COVID-19. Study information: The samples span acute and convalescent COVID-19 from the United States, Italy and Spain. T cells, B-cell-depleted T cells, or PBMCs supplied cDNA or gDNA.

The V gene end was trimmed by 6 bases and the J gene end by 4 bases; junction bases not matched to a gene: 4. The CDR3 covers 13 residues. Germline V gene data show CDR1 as SEHNR and CDR2 as FQNEAQ (reference sequence). Source study methods: Using reference gene primer amplification, nucleated cell counts were estimated. Assay: immunoSEQ multiplex PCR; the TCRdb copy retains only in-frame clones and omits some. That table supplies the V and J calls and clone size; D and trimming were determined from the DNA. The sample shows 100,000 to 150,000 clones, 86% of them seen only once. The sample consisted of peripheral blood. This clonotype originated in a human donor in a cohort sampled during active COVID-19. This chain uses TRBV7-9 with TRBJ2-7, with 9 bases fitting TRBD1. The CDR3 loop is CASSTGGRYEQYF. CDR3 sequence (DNA): TGTGCCAGCAGTACAGGGGGCCGGTACGAGCAGTACTTC.